These 26 T cell receptor beta chains originate from one sample sequenced in a study of cytomegalovirus exposure and HLA in healthy donors. The PCR made use of 60 Vbeta and 13 Jbeta primers. This table comes from immunoSEQ multiplex PCR, and its TCRdb copy is limited to in-frame clones, with some not included. The sample has approximately 100,000 clones; around three quarters are singletons. The sample consisted of PBMCs. The receptor set was obtained from a man aged 50-59 years in good health and CMV-seropositive.

The J gene is TRBJ2-3, the V gene TRBV2; the match to TRBD1 covers 10 bases. Germline CDR1 SNHLY, CDR2 FYNNEI. After removal of 6 bases from V and 6 bases from J, the junction contained 9 bases not matched to a gene. This CDR3 region has 15 residues. CDR3 region: CASSARQGAWDTQYF. In nucleotides, the CDR3 is TGTGCCAGCAGCGCCCGACAGGGGGCTTGGGATACGCAGTATTTT.

The rearrangement uses TRBV27 and TRBJ1-5; D gene ambiguous. Germline CDR1 reads MNHEY; CDR2 reads SMNVEV (reference sequence). Trimming shortened V by 5 bases and J by 6 bases, and 11 bases separated the two germline ends. The CDR3 runs 13 residues. CDR3 bases: TGTGCCAGCAGTCAGGCAGGTTCTCAGCCCCAGCATTTT. Encoded protein: CASSQAGSQPQHF.

The V and J genes are TRBV10-3 and TRBJ2-1; D is possibly TRBD1 (5 bases). This CDR3 is 15 amino acids long. V was clipped by 4 bases and J by 0 bases, with 10 bases between them. The germline CDR1 and CDR2 sequences are ENHRY and SYGVKD. CDR3 in amino acids: CAISVRGSSYNEQFF. The CDR3, as DNA: TGTGCCATCAGTGTAAGGGGAAGCTCCTACAATGAGCAGTTCTTC.

As concerns this clone: One end of the junction varies from germline; a read error may be responsible. This rearrangement joins TRBV2 to TRBJ2-4; D possibly corresponds to TRBD2 (6 bases). CDR3 length: 16 amino acids. CDR1 and CDR2 (germline): SNHLY, FYNNEI. Here the CDR3 reads CASSVGRGGAKNSQYF. The CDR3 DNA sequence: TGTGCCAGCAGTGTGGGCCGAGGAGGGGCCAAAAACAGTCAGTACTTC.

J is TRBJ2-1 and V is TRBV5-6, with D uncertain. The CDR3 has 14 residues. Germline V gene sequence: CDR1 SGHDT, CDR2 YYEEEE. The V end lost 0 bases, the J end lost 5 bases, and 9 bases lay between the germline ends. Written as DNA, the CDR3 is TGTGCCAGCAGCTTGGGAGTGTTCAACAATGAGCAGTTCTTC. This sequence encodes CASSLGVFNNEQFF.

This clone was seen many times. This chain links TRBV6-6 with TRBJ1-5; maybe TRBD1 (5 bases). Trimming removed 10 bases at V and 6 bases at J, with 16 bases between. The CDR3 runs 13 residues. Germline V CDR1 and CDR2: MNHNY, SVGAGI (reference sequence). The CDR3 region is CATYPAGGQPQHF. CDR3 DNA sequence: TGTGCCACCTACCCTGCGGGGGGTCAGCCCCAGCATTTT.

V is TRBV11-3 and J is TRBJ2-1; the D is unclear. Germline V gives CDR1 SGHNT, CDR2 YENEEA. This CDR3 has 13 residues. V was trimmed by 2 bases and J by 7 bases, leaving 9 bases between them. CDR3 sequence reads: CASSLFNGNEQFF. The CDR3 bases are TGTGCCAGCAGCTTATTTAACGGGAATGAGCAGTTCTTC.

The chain's CDR3 is CASSLSGNSYNEQFF. The CDR3 nucleotides are TGTGCCAGCAGCTTATCCGGGAACTCCTACAATGAGCAGTTCTTC. The rearrangement links TRBV7-2 to TRBJ2-1; possible D gene TRBD2, 5 bases. This CDR3 has 15 residues. V shed 2 bases and J shed 0 bases, with 8 bases lying between them. Germline CDR1 is SGHTA and CDR2 is FQGNSA.

This clone has more than one count but fewer than ten. The V gene is TRBV4-2, the J gene TRBJ2-5; the match to TRBD2 covers 9 bases. This CDR3 has 17 amino acids. The germline V gene has CDR1 LGHNA and CDR2 YNFKEQ. V lost 1 base and J lost 5; bases outside the gene matches: 11. CDR3 sequence: CASSQVFQRGEGETQYF. CDR3 in DNA: TGTGCCAGCAGCCAAGTCTTCCAGCGGGGGGAGGGGGAGACCCAGTACTTC.

V gene TRBV12-5 combines with J gene TRBJ1-1; possible D gene TRBD1, 6 bases. The germline gives CDR1 LGHNT, CDR2 FRNRAP. Trimming took 5 bases from V and 3 from J, leaving 7 bases between them. There are 12 residues in the CDR3. CDR3 in amino acids: CASGTGYTEAFF. CDR3 in DNA: TGTGCTAGTGGTACAGGGTACACTGAAGCTTTCTTT.

The V and J genes are TRBV11-3 and TRBJ2-5; D remains ambiguous. CDR3 length: 15 residues. V shed 5 bases and J shed 5 bases, with 18 bases lying between them. Germline CDR1 is SGHNT and CDR2 is YENEEA. CDR3 sequence: CASSARLAPGETQYF. The CDR3 DNA sequence: TGTGCCAGCAGCGCTCGTTTAGCTCCCGGTGAGACCCAGTACTTC.

This clone has only one observation. The genes are TRBV10-3 and TRBJ1-2; D is undetermined. CDR3 length: 17 amino acids. Germline CDR1 and CDR2: ENHRY and SYGVKD. V lost 3 bases and J 4 bases, leaving 21 bases between the germline ends. CDR3 sequence: CAISDPQIQMLSYGYTF. The CDR3 nucleotides are TGTGCCATCAGTGATCCACAGATTCAAATGCTTTCCTATGGCTACACCTTC.

This clone turned up a few times. The chain uses TRBV4-1 and TRBJ1-1; 7 bases agree with TRBD1. With V trimmed by 4 bases and J by 7 bases, 6 bases remained unmatched. The CDR3 has 13 residues. In germline, CDR1 is MGHRA, CDR2 YSYEKL. For the CDR3, the DNA is TGCGCCAGCAGCCGTTATACAGGGGATGAAGCTTTCTTT. It is translated as CASSRYTGDEAFF.

Only a few counts were recorded for this clone. The chain uses TRBV5-1 and TRBJ1-3; perhaps TRBD1 as D (5 bases). Trimming took 0 bases from V and 0 from J, leaving 13 bases between them. The germline CDR1 and CDR2 sequences are SGHRS and YFSETQ. The CDR3 loop spans 17 amino acids. CDR3 nucleotide sequence: TGCGCCAGCAGCTTGGAGCCCGGCAGGGACTCTGGAAACACCATATATTTT. Translated, it gives CASSLEPGRDSGNTIYF.

CDR3 coding DNA: TGTGCCAGCAGCTTGCTTCCGCGGGAAACCTCCACAGATACGCAGTATTTT. Protein: CASSLLPRETSTDTQYF. This sequence joins TRBV5-5 and TRBJ2-3, with a weak D call TRBD2 (6 bases). Trimming left V 1 base short and J 2 bases short, with 17 bases between. The CDR3 totals 17 residues. Germline CDR1 is SGHKS and CDR2 is YYEKEE (reference sequence). The full variable domain, rest sourced from reference TRBV5-5 and TRBJ2-3, is DAGVTQSPTHLIKTRGQQVTLRCSPISGHKSVSWYQQVLGQGPQFIFQYYEKEERGRGNFPDRFSARQFPNYSSELNVNALLLGDSALYLCASSLLPRETSTDTQYFGPGTRLTVL.

The chain has TRBV25-1 and TRBJ1-4; 10 bases are a match to TRBD1. V was pared by 6 bases and J by 3 bases, with 10 bases of the junction left unmatched. The CDR3 consists of 17 residues. CDR1 is MGHDK, CDR2 SYGVNS, per germline. For the CDR3, the DNA is TGTGCCAGCAGGGGGACAGGGGCGAGCTTGGCTAATGAAAAACTGTTTTTT. This encodes CASRGTGASLANEKLFF.

The V call is TRBV9, the J call TRBJ2-1; 10 bases align to TRBD2. Germline assignment: CDR1 SGDLS and CDR2 YYNGEE. Unmatched junction bases numbered 2, after V lost 3 bases and J lost 8 bases. The CDR3 spans 13 residues. The CDR3 coding sequence is TGTGCCAGCAGCGAGCGGGGGGGGGATGAGCAGTTCTTC. This codes for CASSERGGDEQFF.

V usage is TRBV18 and J usage is TRBJ2-2; D may be TRBD2 (5 bases). Germline CDR1 reads KGHSH; CDR2 reads LQKENI. This CDR3 spans 12 amino acids. V was clipped by 4 bases and J by 8 bases, with 8 bases between them. The CDR3 DNA sequence: TGTGCCAGCTCACTGGAGGTTGGGGAGCTGTTTTTT. Translation gives CASSLEVGELFF.

The genes are TRBV6-6 and TRBJ2-7; D perhaps matches TRBD2 (6 bases). V was cut by 6 bases and J by 3 bases, with 12 bases left in between. The CDR3 consists of 13 residues. CDR1 and CDR2 from the germline V gene are MNHNY and SVGAGI (reference sequence). The CDR3 DNA reads as TGTGCCAGCAGGATTAGCGGAAGCTACGAGCAGTACTTC. Its translation: CASRISGSYEQYF.

The chain combines TRBV7-3 with TRBJ2-1; 8 positions match TRBD2. V dropped 5 bases and J dropped 1; count of bases not matched to a gene: 4. Germline CDR1 and CDR2: SGHTA and FQGTGA. The CDR3 extends over 15 amino acids. The CDR3 loop is CASSLTGGSYNEQFF. The CDR3 DNA follows: TGTGCCAGCAGCCTGACGGGGGGGTCCTACAATGAGCAGTTCTTC.

Only a few counts were recorded for this clone. The chain joins TRBV27 to TRBJ1-5, with D tentatively TRBD1 (6 bases). V lost 6 bases to trimming and J lost 2 bases, with 14 bases between them. Germline V lookup: CDR1 MNHEY, CDR2 SMNVEV (reference sequence). The CDR3 has 15 amino acids. The CDR3 bases are TGTGCCAGCAGCGCACAGGGTCTGGGCAATCAGCCCCAGCATTTT. This translates into CASSAQGLGNQPQHF.

V and J are TRBV19 and TRBJ1-3; D is possibly TRBD1 (5 bases). V gave up 6 bases and J gave up 2 bases, with 8 bases separating them. Germline V gene data show CDR1 as LNHDA and CDR2 as SQIVND (reference sequence). The CDR3 contains 13 residues. The CDR3 coding sequence is TGTGCCAGTAGGTTGACAGCTGGAAACACCATATATTTT. This encodes CASRLTAGNTIYF.

This chain links TRBV14 with TRBJ1-2, with TRBD1 matching over 8 bases. This CDR3 has 15 residues. V was pared by 7 bases and J by 6 bases, with 13 bases of the junction left unmatched. Looked up from germline, CDR1 is SGHDN and CDR2 is FVKESK. CDR3 residues: CASIPEDRENDGYTF. The CDR3 nucleotides read TGTGCCAGCATTCCAGAGGACAGGGAAAACGATGGCTACACCTTC. Full variable domain (rest looked up from reference TRBV14 and TRBJ1-2): EAGVTQFPSHSVIEKGQTVTLRCDPISGHDNLYWYRRVMGKEIKFLLHFVKESKQDESGMPNNRFLAERTGGTYSTLKVQPAELEDSGVYFCASIPEDRENDGYTFGSGTRLTVV.

A word on this clone: An end of the junction does not agree with germline; a read error may underlie this. The CDR3 protein is CASSSGTSGSLNF. The CDR3 bases are TGTGCCAGCAGTTCGGGGACTAGCGGGAGTCTGAACTTC. This sequence joins TRBV7-9 and TRBJ2-7, with 14 bases matching TRBD2. The length of the CDR3 is 13 residues. The V gene's germline CDR1 is SEHNR and CDR2 FQNEAQ (reference sequence).

This chain connects TRBV23-1 to TRBJ1-1; D perhaps matches TRBD1 (5 bases). TRBV23-1 is labeled an ORF, and its function is uncertain. The V end was cut by 4 bases, the J end by 5 bases, with 14 bases between. This CDR3 region has 14 residues. The DNA of the CDR3 is TGCGCCAGCAGTCTCAGGGAAGTTGGGACTGAAGCTTTCTTT. Protein sequence: CASSLREVGTEAFF.

The gene calls are TRBV19 and TRBJ1-5; no clear D gene. The CDR3 spans 16 residues. The V end was cut by 3 bases, the J end by 0 bases, with 12 bases between. Germline CDR1 reads LNHDA; CDR2 reads SQIVND (reference sequence). The CDR3 DNA follows: TGTGCCAGTAGTATGTCCGGGTTATATAGCAATCAGCCCCAGCATTTT. The encoded protein is CASSMSGLYSNQPQHF.